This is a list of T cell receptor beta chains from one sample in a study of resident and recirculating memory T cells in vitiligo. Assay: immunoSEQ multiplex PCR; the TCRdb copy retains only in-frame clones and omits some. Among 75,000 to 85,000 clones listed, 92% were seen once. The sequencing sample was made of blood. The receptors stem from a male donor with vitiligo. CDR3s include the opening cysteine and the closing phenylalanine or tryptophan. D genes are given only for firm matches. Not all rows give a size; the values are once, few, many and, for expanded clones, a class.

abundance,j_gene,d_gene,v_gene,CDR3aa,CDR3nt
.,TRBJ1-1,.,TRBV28,CASSLASSRAWGAFF,TGTGCCAGCAGTTTAGCTTCGTCGCGGGCCTGGGGAGCTTTCTTT
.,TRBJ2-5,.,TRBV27,CASSTRGGETQYF,TGTGCCAGCTCCACACGAGGGGGTGAGACCCAGTACTTC
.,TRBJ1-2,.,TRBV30,CAWSVTGRYGYTF,TGTGCCTGGAGTGTTACAGGGCGCTATGGCTACACCTTC
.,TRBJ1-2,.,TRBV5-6,CASSLGGRRNGYTF,TGTGCCAGCAGCTTGGGAGGAAGGAGAAATGGCTACACCTTC
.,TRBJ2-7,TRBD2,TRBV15,CATSESTGGAYEQYF,TGTGCCACCAGCGAGTCAACGGGGGGGGCCTACGAGCAGTACTTC
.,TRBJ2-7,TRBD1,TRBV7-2,CASSPTGTGKSEQYF,TGTGCCAGCAGCCCGACCGGGACAGGGAAGAGCGAGCAGTACTTC
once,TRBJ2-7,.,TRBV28,CASSLSPETYEQYF,TGTGCCAGCAGTTTATCCCCTGAGACCTACGAGCAGTACTTC
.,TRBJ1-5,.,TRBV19,CASKAGRVFQPQHF,TGTGCCAGTAAGGCTGGGAGGGTATTTCAGCCCCAGCATTTT
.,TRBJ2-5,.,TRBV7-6,CASSLWAGETQYF,TGTGCCAGCAGCTTATGGGCAGGGGAGACCCAGTACTTC
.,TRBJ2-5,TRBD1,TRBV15,CATSTGQLQETQYF,TGTGCCACCAGCACGGGACAGCTCCAAGAGACCCAGTACTTC
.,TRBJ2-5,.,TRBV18,CASSPRAGQQETQYF,TGTGCCAGCTCACCAAGGGCGGGACAGCAAGAGACCCAGTACTTC
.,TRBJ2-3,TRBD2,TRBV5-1,CASRSVAGGGTDTQYF,TGCGCCAGCAGGTCCGTAGCGGGAGGTGGCACAGATACGCAGTATTTT
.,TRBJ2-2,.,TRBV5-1,CASKDRNTGELFF,TGCGCCAGCAAGGACAGGAACACCGGGGAGCTGTTTTTT
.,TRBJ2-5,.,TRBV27,CASSFGAATGETQYF,TGTGCCAGCAGTTTTGGGGCAGCCACGGGAGAGACCCAGTACTTC
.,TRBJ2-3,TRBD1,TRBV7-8,CASSWDRGGGTDTQYF,TGTGCCAGCAGCTGGGACAGGGGAGGGGGCACAGATACGCAGTATTTT
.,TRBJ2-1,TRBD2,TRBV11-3,CASSLRSGTNEQFF,TGTGCCAGCAGCTTAAGAAGCGGGACCAATGAGCAGTTCTTC
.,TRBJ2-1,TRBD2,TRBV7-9,CASSSLTRLAAYNEQFF,TGTGCCAGCAGCTCCCTCACTAGACTAGCGGCCTACAATGAGCAGTTCTTC
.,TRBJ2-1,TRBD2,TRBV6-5,CASSQTSGRANEQFF,TGTGCCAGCAGCCAGACTAGCGGGAGGGCCAATGAGCAGTTCTTC
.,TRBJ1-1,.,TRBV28,CASTRRPNTEAFF,TGTGCCAGTACGCGGAGACCTAACACTGAAGCTTTCTTT
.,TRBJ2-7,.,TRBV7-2,CASSPLGGLSSYEQYF,TGTGCCAGCAGCCCCCTTGGCGGGCTCAGCTCCTACGAGCAGTACTTC
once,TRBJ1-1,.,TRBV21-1,CASSKGPRFAFF,TGTGCCAGCAGCAAAGGGCCTCGATTTGCTTTCTTT